Listed below are T cell receptor beta chains from one sample, sequenced in a study of Ad26.COV2.S vaccination and SARS-CoV-2 variants. Assay used: immunoSEQ multiplex PCR; TCRdb lists only in-frame clones, some missing. The sample yields approximately 300,000 clones, 86% seen once. The sample consisted of peripheral blood, taken in a trial of Ad26.COV2.S vaccine versus placebo. These receptors were collected from a person aged 18 to 59 who received the Ad26.COV2.S COVID-19 vaccine or a placebo. Each CDR3 is given with its conserved first and last residue.

j_gene	v_gene	CDR3aa
TRBJ2-1	TRBV5-4	CASSLGLGSGGPGEQFF
TRBJ1-2	TRBV6-2/TRBV6-3	CASSPLAARQGFFDGYTF
TRBJ1-6	TRBV20-1	CSASRTNVFRSYNSPLHF
TRBJ1-4	TRBV5-1	CASRSGGTENEKLFF
TRBJ2-1	TRBV15	CATSRAKGAADNEQFF
TRBJ2-5	TRBV5-6	CASSSTGPQETQYF
TRBJ1-2	TRBV29-1	CSVASTGGNGYTF
TRBJ2-3	TRBV4-3	CASSRTSGWNTDTQYF
TRBJ2-1	TRBV5-1	CASSLVGLAYNEQFF
TRBJ2-5	TRBV2	CASSVGLAGVETQYF
TRBJ1-6	TRBV5-1	CASSLTRPAGGGSPLHF
TRBJ1-2	TRBV5-1	CASSLVSGQGDYTF
TRBJ2-6	TRBV4-1	CASSQRTSYSGANVLTF
TRBJ1-1	TRBV12-3/TRBV12-4	CASSRRDNPEAFF
TRBJ2-5	TRBV7-7	CASSLGLAGGPETQYF
TRBJ1-1	TRBV4-1	CASSRPPPEIYEAFF
TRBJ1-2	TRBV3-1/TRBV3-2	CASSLTGQSNGYTF
TRBJ1-5	TRBV19	CASLARDRGFYQPQHF
TRBJ2-1	TRBV28	CASSPQTSGVVGKFF
TRBJ1-6	TRBV19	CASSRSYPGDSPLHF
TRBJ1-5	TRBV5-3	CARSLWEFWQPQHF
TRBJ2-5	TRBV7-2	CASSLGVRDGSETQYF
TRBJ1-4	TRBV7-9	CASSRDGRREKLFF
TRBJ1-2	TRBV9	CASSAGQGDARRYGYTF
TRBJ2-1	TRBV3-1/TRBV3-2	CASSLGGGADNEQFF
TRBJ1-1	TRBV14	CASSQVYGGAFF
TRBJ2-5	TRBV7-2	CASSYSSGSGQETQYF
TRBJ1-2	TRBV6-2/TRBV6-3	CASSYGVNYGYTF
TRBJ2-3	TRBV7-2	CASTPGTDTQYF